This TCR beta chain was found in a study of identical twins. Template switching added a universal primer site, and cDNA bore unique molecular identifiers. TCRdb called the 5' RACE reads again in MiXCR, with one record for every CDR3 protein. The sample yields about 690,000 distinct CDR3 sequences, over 5% seen once. The CDR3 contains 13 residues. J lost 6 bases, V lost 8 bases, and 5 bases had no gene match. This clonotype turned up a few times. The target antigen is unknown. Study-wide results and caveats: Abundant cord blood beta clonotypes carried fewer insertions; memory repertoires showed none. Beta out-of-frame sequences showed weaker excess sharing between twins.

This sequence was found in a man aged 18 to 35 in good health. Input material: naive T cells sorted from blood. The rearrangement joins TRBV12-3 or TRBV12-4 to TRBJ2-1; 9 nucleotides align to TRBD1. The chain's CDR3 is CASRDRASNEQFF. CDR3 coding DNA: TGTGCCAGCCGGGACAGGGCGAGCAATGAGCAGTTCTTC.